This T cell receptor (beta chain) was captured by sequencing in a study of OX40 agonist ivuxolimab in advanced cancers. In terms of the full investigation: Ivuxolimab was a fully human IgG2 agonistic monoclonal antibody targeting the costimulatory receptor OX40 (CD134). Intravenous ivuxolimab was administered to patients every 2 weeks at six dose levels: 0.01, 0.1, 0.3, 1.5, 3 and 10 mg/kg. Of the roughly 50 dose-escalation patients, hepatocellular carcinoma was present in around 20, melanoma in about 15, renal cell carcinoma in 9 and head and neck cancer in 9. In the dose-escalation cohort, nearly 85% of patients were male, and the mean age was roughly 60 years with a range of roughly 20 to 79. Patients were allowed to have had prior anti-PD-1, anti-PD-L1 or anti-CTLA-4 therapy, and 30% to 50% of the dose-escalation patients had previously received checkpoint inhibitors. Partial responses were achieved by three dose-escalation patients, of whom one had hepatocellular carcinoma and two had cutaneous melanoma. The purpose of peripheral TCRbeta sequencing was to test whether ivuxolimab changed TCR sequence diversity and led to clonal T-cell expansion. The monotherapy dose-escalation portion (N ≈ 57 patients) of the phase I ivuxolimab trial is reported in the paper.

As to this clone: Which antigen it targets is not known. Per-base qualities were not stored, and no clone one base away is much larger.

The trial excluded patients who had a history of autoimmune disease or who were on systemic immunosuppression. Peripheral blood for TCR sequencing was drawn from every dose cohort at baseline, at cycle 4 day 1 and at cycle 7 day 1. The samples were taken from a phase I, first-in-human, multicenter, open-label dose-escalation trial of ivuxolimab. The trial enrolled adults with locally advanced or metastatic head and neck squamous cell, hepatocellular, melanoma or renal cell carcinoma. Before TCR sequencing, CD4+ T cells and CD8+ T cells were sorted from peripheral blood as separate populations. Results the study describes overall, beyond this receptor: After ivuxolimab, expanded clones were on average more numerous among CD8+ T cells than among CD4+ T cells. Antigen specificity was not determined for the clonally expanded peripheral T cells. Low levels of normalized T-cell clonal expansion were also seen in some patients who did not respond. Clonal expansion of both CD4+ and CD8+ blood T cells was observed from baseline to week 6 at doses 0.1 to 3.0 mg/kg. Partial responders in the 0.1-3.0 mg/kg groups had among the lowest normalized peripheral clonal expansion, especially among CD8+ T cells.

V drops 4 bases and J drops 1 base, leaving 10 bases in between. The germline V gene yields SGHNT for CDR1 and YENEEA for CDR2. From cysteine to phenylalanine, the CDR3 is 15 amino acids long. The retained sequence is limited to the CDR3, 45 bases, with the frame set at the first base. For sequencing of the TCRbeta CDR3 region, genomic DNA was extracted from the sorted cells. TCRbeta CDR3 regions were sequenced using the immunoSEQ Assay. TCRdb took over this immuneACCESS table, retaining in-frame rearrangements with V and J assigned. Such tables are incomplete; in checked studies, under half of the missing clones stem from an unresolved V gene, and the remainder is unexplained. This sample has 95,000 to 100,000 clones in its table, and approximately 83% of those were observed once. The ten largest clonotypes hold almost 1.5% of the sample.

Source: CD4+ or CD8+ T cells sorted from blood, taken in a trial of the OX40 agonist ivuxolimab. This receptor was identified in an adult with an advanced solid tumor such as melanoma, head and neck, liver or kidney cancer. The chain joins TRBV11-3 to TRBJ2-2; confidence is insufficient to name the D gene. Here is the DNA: TGTGCCAGCAGCTCGCCCGACGGGAACACCGGGGAGCTGTTTTTT. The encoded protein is CASSSPDGNTGELFF.